A single T cell receptor beta chain is shown here with its context. Deep-level running was used for the assay. TCRdb's copy holds only in-frame clones and misses some; the assay was immunoSEQ multiplex PCR. Altogether fewer than 400,000 clones are present, around two thirds being singletons, with the ten largest covering under 13%. Donors, healthy HIV-negative adults, lacked recent acute infections or vaccinations. V gave up 6 bases and J gave up 9 bases, with 18 bases separating them. Germline-derived CDR1 and CDR2 are MNHEY and SVGAGI. This CDR3 spans 14 amino acids. The sample is drawn from a study of shared clonotypes between healthy human individuals. About the research overall: Each donor's CD4 naive and CD4 memory cells filled three plates apiece, CD8 naive two, and CD8 memory one.

The receptor comes from a young man in good health. The J gene is TRBJ2-1, the V gene TRBV6-5; TRBD1 is a possible D gene (6 bases). Material for sequencing was memory CD4+ T cells sorted from blood. Subset indicated: CD45RA-negative fraction. In DNA, the CDR3 is TGTGCCAGCAGATGGACACGGCTGGGGGCTGAGCAGTTCTTC. Translating it yields CASRWTRLGAEQFF.